These T cell receptor beta chains were read from a single sample in a study of blood T cells in healthy people across ages. TCRdb passed the 5' RACE reads through MiXCR, listing each CDR3 protein once. The data hold 1.5 million to 2 million distinct CDR3 sequences, with around 48% observed a single time. Source material: blood. The source of these receptors is a woman between 40 and 50 years old in good health. The CDR3 runs from the conserved cysteine through the conserved F or W. Expanded clones get a size class; other rows say once, few or many, or leave the size out.

length	V	J	size	CDR3
15	TRBV4-3	TRBJ2-1	few	CASSFFSGSYNEQFF
12	TRBV6-5	TRBJ2-5	-	CASSYREGTQYF
15	TRBV20-1	TRBJ1-5	-	CSASRTGVLNQPQHF
15	TRBV20-1	TRBJ2-3	few	CSGGGQGGFTDTQYF
14	TRBV12-3/TRBV12-4	TRBJ2-2	-	CASSLQFGTGELFF
19	TRBV12-3/TRBV12-4	TRBJ2-6	-	CASSPRQGAASSRANVLTF
14	TRBV11-2	-	-	CASSPDAGVYEQYF
17	TRBV27	TRBJ1-4	once	CASNPRDTFNLPEKLFF
18	TRBV12-3/TRBV12-4	TRBJ2-1	-	CASSLRLAGTFSYNEQFF
12	TRBV20-1	TRBJ2-7	few	CSAGDRTNEQYF
13	TRBV7-2	TRBJ2-7	-	CASSPGLGREQYF
15	TRBV9	TRBJ2-1	few	CASSVARGSYNEQFF
15	TRBV4-1	TRBJ1-5	few	CASSQVSGTGQPQHF
18	TRBV27	TRBJ2-2	-	CASVGKGFPGGDTGELFF
18	TRBV7-2	TRBJ2-3	-	CASSLRVASGGSIDTQYF
14	TRBV12-3/TRBV12-4	TRBJ2-3	-	CASSYGGTADTQYF
18	TRBV5-1	TRBJ1-2	few	CASSYPTGQGPTNYGYTF
14	TRBV6-6	TRBJ2-5	few	CASSFDRTTETQYF
18	TRBV27	TRBJ2-5	-	CASSLRPPTPQGKETQYF
16	TRBV6-5	-	-	CAISYQGQGNANEQYF
13	TRBV29-1	TRBJ2-5	-	CSVPKSHQETQYF
14	TRBV20-1	TRBJ2-3	few	CSAYSRDSTDTQYF